The 17 T cell receptor beta chains in this list originate from one sample, sequenced in a study of T cell responses to AZD1222 COVID-19 vaccine. Sequencing used immunoSEQ multiplex PCR; TCRdb keeps in-frame clones, though not all of them. The data show 150,000 to 200,000 clones, roughly 94% seen once. This specimen was peripheral blood, taken on day 0 of AZD1222 vaccination. Source of these receptors: an adult in good health.

For the CDR3, the DNA is TGTGCCTTTGGGGACAGCCGAGGGAAAAGGGACGAGCAGTACTTC. Protein product: CAFGDSRGKRDEQYF. The chain has TRBV15 and TRBJ2-7, with 7 positions matching TRBD1. CDR3 length: 15 amino acids. CDR1 is LNHNV and CDR2 is YYDKDF in the germline V gene (reference sequence). The V gene end was trimmed by 11 bases and the J gene end by 5 bases; junction bases not matched to a gene: 18.

This clone was seen just once. The chain combines TRBV30 with TRBJ2-5, with TRBD1 matching over 7 bases. The germline V gene encodes CDR1 GTSNPN and CDR2 SVGIG (reference sequence). J was trimmed by 9 bases and V by 2 bases; bases with no gene match: 18. This CDR3 has 16 residues. Written as DNA, the CDR3 is TGTGCCTGGAGTATAGGACAGGACCTTACAAGGTGGGCCCAGTACTTC. Its translation: CAWSIGQDLTRWAQYF.

The chain employs TRBV7-2 and TRBJ2-5, with a tentative D call TRBD1 (6 bases). The CDR3 is 16 amino acids. Per germline, CDR1 SGHTA and CDR2 FQGNSA. V lost 3 bases and J lost 4, with 18 bases in between. The CDR3 reads CASSFKGGSGGETQYF. CDR3 sequence (DNA): TGTGCCAGCAGCTTTAAAGGGGGATCTGGAGGAGAGACCCAGTACTTC. Drawing the rest from reference TRBV7-2 and TRBJ2-5, the complete variable domain is GAGVSQSPSNKVTEKGKDVELRCDPISGHTALYWYRQSLGQGLEFLIYFQGNSAPDKSGLPSDRFSAERTGGSVSTLTIQRTQQEDSAVYLCASSFKGGSGGETQYFGPGTRLLVL.

The J gene is TRBJ2-3, the V gene TRBV2, with D perhaps TRBD1 (5 bases). Germline-derived CDR1 and CDR2 are SNHLY and FYNNEI. Trimming cost V 9 bases and J 0 bases, with 13 bases left between them. CDR3 length: 14 amino acids. CDR3 sequence: CARTVSTSTDTQYF. The CDR3 nucleotides are TGTGCCAGGACAGTTAGCACTAGCACAGATACGCAGTATTTT.

The genes are TRBV28 and TRBJ1-3; 9 bases align to TRBD1. The CDR3 spans 17 residues. The V gene's germline CDR1 is MDHEN and CDR2 SYDVKM. Trimming cost V 6 bases and J 3 bases; bases outside gene matches: 12. The CDR3 region has the DNA TGTGCCAGCAGCCCCCTGGGACAGGGTATTTATGGAAACACCATATATTTT. Translation: CASSPLGQGIYGNTIYF.

In this sample, this clone turned up once. This chain connects TRBV28 to TRBJ1-3; the D gene is possibly TRBD1 (6 bases). This CDR3 spans 17 amino acids. Trimming pared 7 bases from V and 2 bases from J, leaving 21 bases between. Germline assignment: CDR1 MDHEN and CDR2 SYDVKM. The CDR3 nucleotides are TGTGCCAGCACGGGGGGGGCGAGAGGTATGACTGGAAACACCATATATTTT. This gives the protein CASTGGARGMTGNTIYF. Full variable domain (outside the CDR3, taken from reference TRBV28 and TRBJ1-3): DVKVTQSSRYLVKRTGEKVFLECVQDMDHENMFWYRQDPGLGLRLIYFSYDVKMKEKGDIPEGYSVSREKKERFSLILESASTNQTSMYLCASTGGARGMTGNTIYFGEGSWLTVV.

The J gene is TRBJ2-2, the V gene TRBV19, with D hard to call. The CDR3 covers 14 residues. V gave up 2 bases and J gave up 4 bases, with 8 bases separating them. Germline-derived CDR1 and CDR2 are LNHDA and SQIVND (reference sequence). The CDR3 DNA is TGTGCCAGTAGTATATGGAGAGTCACCGGGGAGCTGTTTTTT. This sequence encodes CASSIWRVTGELFF.

The J gene is TRBJ1-1, the V gene TRBV27; D unresolved. CDR3 length: 14 residues. Germline V gene lookup returns CDR1 MNHEY and CDR2 SMNVEV (reference sequence). V was shortened by 3 bases and J by 3 bases, with 11 bases between the two germline ends. The CDR3 loop reads CASSFRDLDTEAFF. As DNA, the CDR3 is TGTGCCAGCAGTTTTCGCGACCTCGACACTGAAGCTTTCTTT.

This clone has a single count. The chain links TRBV4-2 to TRBJ2-1; TRBD2 matches 10 bases. Germline lookup yields CDR1 LGHNA and CDR2 YNFKEQ. The trim removed 0 bases at V and 5 bases at J, leaving 7 bases unmatched. The CDR3 consists of 17 residues. CDR3 amino acids: CASSQDLPAGGNNEQFF. As DNA, the CDR3 is TGTGCCAGCAGCCAAGATCTACCAGCGGGAGGGAACAATGAGCAGTTCTTC.

This clone came up once. The rearrangement joins TRBV27 to TRBJ1-1; D unresolved. Trimming removed 4 bases at V and 7 bases at J, with 13 bases between. This CDR3 comprises 13 residues. The germline V gene encodes CDR1 MNHEY and CDR2 SMNVEV (reference sequence). The CDR3 bases are TGTGCCAGCAGTTCCGTCAGAGGGAGTGAAGCTTTCTTT. Its translation: CASSSVRGSEAFF.

J is TRBJ1-5 and V is TRBV3-1 (or the pseudogene TRBV3-2); D remains ambiguous. The V end lost 4 bases, the J end lost 3 bases, and 7 bases lay between the germline ends. The CDR3 sequence is 13 residues long. Germline loops: CDR1 LGHDT, CDR2 YNNKEL (reference sequence). The chain's CDR3 is CASSRAVNQPQHF. DNA for the CDR3: TGTGCCAGCAGCCGAGCCGTCAATCAGCCCCAGCATTTT.

The chain couples TRBV6-5 to TRBJ2-7, with D possibly matching TRBD2 (7 bases). The CDR3 is made up of 14 amino acids. CDR1 MNHEY and CDR2 SVGAGI come from the germline V gene. V was trimmed by 2 bases and J by 2 bases, leaving 10 bases between them. Here the CDR3 reads CASSYDGGPYEQYF. The CDR3 region has the DNA TGTGCCAGCAGTTACGACGGGGGGCCCTACGAGCAGTACTTC.

This chain joins TRBV5-1 and TRBJ2-1; 14 bases map to TRBD2. Germline loops: CDR1 SGHRS, CDR2 YFSETQ. This CDR3 is 17 amino acids long. Germline trimming cut 3 bases from V and 9 bases from J; bases unmatched to any gene: 11. The CDR3 bases are TGCGCCAGCAGCTGGGGGACTAGCGGGAGTAGTTTGGCTGAGCAGTTCTTC. The encoded protein is CASSWGTSGSSLAEQFF.

The CDR3 region has the DNA TGCGCCAGCAGCCAAGAAATGGGCTACGAGCAGTACTTC. This codes for CASSQEMGYEQYF. The J gene is TRBJ2-7, the V gene TRBV4-1, with no clear D. V was pared by 0 bases and J by 3 bases, with 6 bases between. Germline CDR1 MGHRA, CDR2 YSYEKL. The CDR3 consists of 13 residues.

The chain joins TRBV28 to TRBJ1-2; 10 nucleotides align to TRBD1. The CDR3 is 13 residues long. In germline, CDR1 is MDHEN, CDR2 SYDVKM. After removal of 6 bases from V and 6 bases from J, the junction contained 4 bases not matched to a gene. The CDR3 DNA reads TGTGCCAGCAGATCGACAGGGGGCGATGGCTACACCTTC. Its protein is CASRSTGGDGYTF.

The V call is TRBV18, the J call TRBJ2-1; D is perhaps TRBD2 (6 bases). The V end lost 3 bases, the J end lost 7 bases, and 10 bases lay between the germline ends. The germline CDR1 and CDR2 sequences are KGHSH and LQKENI. This CDR3 spans 13 amino acids. DNA of the CDR3: TGTGCCAGCTCACCGGGGAGGACAAATGAGCAGTTCTTC. As protein: CASSPGRTNEQFF. Complete variable domain (other parts from reference TRBV18 and TRBJ2-1): NAGVMQNPRHLVRRRGQEARLRCSPMKGHSHVYWYRQLPEEGLKFMVYLQKENIIDESGMPKERFSAEFPKEGPSILRIQQVVRGDSAAYFCASSPGRTNEQFFGPGTRLTVL.

The chain has TRBV3-1 (or the pseudogene TRBV3-2) and TRBJ1-4; D is ambiguous. V was pared by 0 bases and J by 6 bases, with 11 bases between. CDR1 is LGHDT and CDR2 is YNNKEL in the germline V gene (reference sequence). This CDR3 is 15 amino acids long. CDR3 nucleotide sequence: TGTGCCAGCAGCCAAGATGGCAGGATCGATGAAAAACTGTTTTTT. Its protein product is CASSQDGRIDEKLFF.